The text below deals with one TCR beta chain. The CDR3 totals 12 residues. Germline V gene sequence: CDR1 SQVTM, CDR2 ANQGSEA. The ends were cut back, 4 bases at V and 4 bases at J, with 10 bases in the middle. The PCR contained 60 Vbeta and 13 Jbeta primers. The method was immunoSEQ multiplex PCR; TCRdb's version includes in-frame clones alone and lacks a portion of them. The table has about 120,000 clones, about 80% seen once; the top ten hold about 10%. These data belong to a study of cytomegalovirus exposure and HLA in healthy donors. Sequenced: PBMCs. The chain joins TRBV29-1 to TRBJ1-2, with D unresolved. The TCR comes from a female donor in good health and CMV-seropositive. DNA for the CDR3: TGCAGCGTTGGTGCCCGCGGCTATGGCTACACCTTC. This gives the protein CSVGARGYGYTF.